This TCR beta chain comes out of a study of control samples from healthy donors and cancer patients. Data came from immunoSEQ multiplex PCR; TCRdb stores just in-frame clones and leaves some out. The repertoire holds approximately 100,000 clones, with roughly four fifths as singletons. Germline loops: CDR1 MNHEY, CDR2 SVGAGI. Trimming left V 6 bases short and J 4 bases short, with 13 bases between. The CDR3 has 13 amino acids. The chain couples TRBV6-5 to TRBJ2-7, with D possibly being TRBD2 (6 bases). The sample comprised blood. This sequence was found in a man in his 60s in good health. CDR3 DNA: TGTGCCAGCAGCCGGGAGCCGGGGTACGAGCAGTACTTC. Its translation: CASSREPGYEQYF.